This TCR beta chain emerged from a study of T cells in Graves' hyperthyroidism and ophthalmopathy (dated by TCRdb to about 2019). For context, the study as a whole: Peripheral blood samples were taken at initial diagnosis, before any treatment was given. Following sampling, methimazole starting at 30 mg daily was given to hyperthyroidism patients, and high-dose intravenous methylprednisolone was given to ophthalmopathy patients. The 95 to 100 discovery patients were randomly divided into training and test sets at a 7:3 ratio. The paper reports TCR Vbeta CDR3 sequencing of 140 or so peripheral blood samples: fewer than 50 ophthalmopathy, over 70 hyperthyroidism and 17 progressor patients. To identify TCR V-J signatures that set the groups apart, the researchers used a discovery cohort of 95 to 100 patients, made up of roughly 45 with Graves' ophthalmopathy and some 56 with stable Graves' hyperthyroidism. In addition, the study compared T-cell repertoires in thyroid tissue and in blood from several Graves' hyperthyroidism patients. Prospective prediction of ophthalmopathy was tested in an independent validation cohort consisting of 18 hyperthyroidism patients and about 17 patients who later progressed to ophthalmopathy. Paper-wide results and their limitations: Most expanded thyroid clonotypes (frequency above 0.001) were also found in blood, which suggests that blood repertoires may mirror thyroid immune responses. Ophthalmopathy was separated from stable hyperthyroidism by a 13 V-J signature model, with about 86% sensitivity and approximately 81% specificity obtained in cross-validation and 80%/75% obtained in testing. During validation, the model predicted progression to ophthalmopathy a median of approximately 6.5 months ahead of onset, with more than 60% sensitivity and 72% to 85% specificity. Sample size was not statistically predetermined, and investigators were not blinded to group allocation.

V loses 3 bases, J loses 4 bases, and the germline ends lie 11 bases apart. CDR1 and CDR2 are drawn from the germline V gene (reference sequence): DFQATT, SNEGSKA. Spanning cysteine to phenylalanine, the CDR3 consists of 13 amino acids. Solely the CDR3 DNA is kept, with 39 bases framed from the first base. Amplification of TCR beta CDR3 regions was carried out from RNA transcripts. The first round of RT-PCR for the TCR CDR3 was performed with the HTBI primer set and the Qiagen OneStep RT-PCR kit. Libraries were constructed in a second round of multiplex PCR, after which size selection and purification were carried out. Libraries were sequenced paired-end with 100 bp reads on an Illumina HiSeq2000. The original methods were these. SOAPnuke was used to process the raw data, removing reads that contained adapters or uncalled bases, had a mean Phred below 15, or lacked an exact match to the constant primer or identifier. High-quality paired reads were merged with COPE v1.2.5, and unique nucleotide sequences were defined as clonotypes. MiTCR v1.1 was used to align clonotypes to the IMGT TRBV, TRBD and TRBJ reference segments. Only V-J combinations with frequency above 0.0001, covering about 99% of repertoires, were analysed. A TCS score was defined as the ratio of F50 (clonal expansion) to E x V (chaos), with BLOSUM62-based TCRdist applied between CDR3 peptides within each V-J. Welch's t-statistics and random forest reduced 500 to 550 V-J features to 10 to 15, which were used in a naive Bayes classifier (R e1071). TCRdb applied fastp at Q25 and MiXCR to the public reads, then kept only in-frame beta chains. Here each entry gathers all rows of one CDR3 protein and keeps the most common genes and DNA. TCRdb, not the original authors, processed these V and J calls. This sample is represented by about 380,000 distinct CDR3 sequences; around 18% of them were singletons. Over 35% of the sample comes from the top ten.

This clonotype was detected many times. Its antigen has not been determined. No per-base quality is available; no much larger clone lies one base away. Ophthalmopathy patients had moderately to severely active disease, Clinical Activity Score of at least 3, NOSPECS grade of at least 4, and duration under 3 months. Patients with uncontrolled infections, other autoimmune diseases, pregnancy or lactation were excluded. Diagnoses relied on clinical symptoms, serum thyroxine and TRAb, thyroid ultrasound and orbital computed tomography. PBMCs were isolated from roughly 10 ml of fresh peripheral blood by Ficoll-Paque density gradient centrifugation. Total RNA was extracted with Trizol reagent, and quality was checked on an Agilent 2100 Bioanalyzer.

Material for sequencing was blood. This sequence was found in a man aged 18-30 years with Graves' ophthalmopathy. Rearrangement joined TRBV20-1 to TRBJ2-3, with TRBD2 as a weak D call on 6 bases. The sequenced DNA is TGCAGTGCTAGGGGCGGGGCTGCAGATACGCAGTATTTT. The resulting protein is CSARGGAADTQYF.